The clone carrying this T cell receptor (beta chain) was counted a few times. Its target is not known. This specimen comes from a study of regulatory T cells in long-lasting Graves disease. Study-wide results and limits: Owing to a sample size that was small, accuracy may have been reduced.

The CDR3 runs 11 residues. Germline loops: CDR1 MGHDK, CDR2 SYGVNS. The V gene end was trimmed by 8 bases and the J gene end by 7 bases; junction bases not matched to a gene: 4. Sequencing libraries for TCR beta were prepared with iRepertoire HTBI primers and Arm-PCR of CDR3 regions. In TCRdb, the multiplex PCR reads were re-called with MiXCR into one record per CDR3 protein. This sample has 600,000 to 650,000 distinct CDR3 sequences, with less than 20% found just once. Time point in this sample: newly diagnosed GD, antithyroid drugs for less than 3 months. After RNA was extracted from PBMCs, the TCR library was made from it. The sample was also reused in another study, on T cells in Graves' hyperthyroidism and ophthalmopathy. That source reports: Used for diagnoses were clinical symptoms, serum thyroxine and TRAb, thyroid ultrasound and orbital computed tomography. HTBI primers drove first-round RT-PCR of the TCR CDR3.

The chain uses TRBV25-1 and TRBJ1-2, with 7 bases matching TRBD1. The origin of this receptor is a woman in her thirties with Graves disease. This sample comprised peripheral blood mononuclear cells (PBMCs), obtained at new diagnosis, from a patient treated with antithyroid drugs. The CDR3 DNA sequence: TGTGCCAGCGAGACAGGGAGTGGCTACACCTTC. Its protein is CASETGSGYTF.